The 6 T cell receptor beta chains presented below share a single source sample, sequenced in a study of immune characterization of retroperitoneal liposarcoma. TCRdb re-called the PCR reads through MiXCR, storing one row per CDR3 protein. The profile covers 2,500 to 3,000 distinct CDR3 sequences, with about 46% appearing a single time and around 50% taken by the ten largest. The source material was tumor tissue. These receptors originate from a male donor with retroperitoneal liposarcoma.

The rearrangement uses TRBV12-3 or TRBV12-4 and TRBJ2-2; 10 nucleotides align to TRBD2. Losses at the gene ends were 3 bases for V and 6 bases for J; bases not matched to a gene: 4. The CDR3 loop spans 15 amino acids. The CDR3 protein is CASSFVLAGPGELFF. In DNA form, the CDR3 reads TGTGCCAGCAGTTTTGTACTAGCGGGACCCGGGGAGCTGTTTTTT.

The chain joins TRBV11-3 to TRBJ1-1, with D unclear. Germline V gene sequence: CDR1 SGHNT, CDR2 YENEEA. CDR3 length: 13 amino acids. With 3 bases removed from V and 1 base from J, the gap between germline ends came to 6 bases. The CDR3 DNA follows: TGTGCCAGCAGCTTCGATTGGAACACTGAAGCTTTCTTT. Translation gives CASSFDWNTEAFF.

The chain recombines TRBV6-6 with TRBJ2-7; TRBD2 is a possible D gene (6 bases). Trimming left V 5 bases short and J 5 bases short, with 16 bases between. Germline loops: CDR1 MNHNY, CDR2 SVGAGI (reference sequence). The CDR3 consists of 14 residues. The CDR3 loop reads CASSPGLRDHEQYF. CDR3 nucleotides: TGTGCCAGCAGTCCGGGACTCCGGGACCACGAGCAGTACTTC.

This clonotype was observed a few times. The chain uses TRBV6-1 and TRBJ2-1; D remains unclear. The tail of the sequence fits TRBJ2-5 better, so the J call may be wrong. Germline V gene lookup returns CDR1 MNHNS and CDR2 SASEGT. The CDR3 length is 14 residues. The CDR3 nucleotides read TGTGCCAGCAGTGAAGCGCGGCGTTTCGGGACCCAGTACTTC. The encoded protein is CASSEARRFGTQYF.

V gene TRBV7-8 combines with J gene TRBJ2-5; possibly TRBD1 or TRBD2 for D (5 bases each). The CDR3 runs 17 residues. Trimming pared 5 bases from V and 4 bases from J, leaving 23 bases between. CDR1 and CDR2 from the germline V gene are SGHVS and FQNEAQ. The CDR3 DNA sequence: TGTGCCAGCAGCCCCACGAACACGGAGGAGCAGGGAGAGACCCAGTACTTC. Encoded protein: CASSPTNTEEQGETQYF.

V and J are TRBV7-2 and TRBJ2-1, with D hard to call. Near its end, the DNA agrees better with TRBJ2-7, so the J call may be wrong. Germline values: CDR1 SGHTA, CDR2 FQGNSA. The CDR3 is 12 amino acids. CDR3 bases: TGTGCCAGCAGCTTAGGGAACAATGAGCAGTACTTC. Translated: CASSLGNNEQYF.